The 24 T cell receptor beta chains listed next were all sequenced from one sample in a study of blood T cell repertoires in COVID-19. TCRdb's table, derived via immunoSEQ multiplex PCR, lists solely in-frame clones and lacks some. The sample lists some 180,000 clones; approximately 85% were seen once. Sequencing was performed on peripheral blood. These receptors were obtained from a woman aged 55-70 years with acute or convalescent COVID-19.

This clone came up once. The rearrangement links TRBV27 to TRBJ1-5, with D perhaps TRBD1 (5 bases). The CDR3 runs 14 residues. Looked up from germline, CDR1 is MNHEY and CDR2 is SMNVEV (reference sequence). The V end lost 3 bases, the J end lost 5 bases, and 11 bases lay between the germline ends. CDR3 in amino acids: CASSLFWGDQPQHF. CDR3 sequence (DNA): TGTGCCAGCAGTTTGTTTTGGGGGGATCAGCCCCAGCATTTT.

This chain connects TRBV2 to TRBJ2-1, with 7 bases fitting TRBD2. With V trimmed by 6 bases and J by 4 bases, 9 bases remained unmatched. CDR1 SNHLY and CDR2 FYNNEI come from the germline V gene. The CDR3 totals 15 residues. The CDR3 DNA follows: TGTGCCAGCAGCGGGGGACGGGAGGCATACAATGAGCAGTTCTTC. Encoded protein: CASSGGREAYNEQFF.

This clone appeared a few times. V gene TRBV3-1 (or the pseudogene TRBV3-2) combines with J gene TRBJ2-3, with TRBD2 matching 9 bases. V was clipped by 4 bases and J by 3 bases; unmatched bases: 2. Germline assignment: CDR1 LGHDT and CDR2 YNNKEL (reference sequence). The CDR3 covers 14 residues. CDR3 coding DNA: TGTGCCAGCAGCCTAGCGGGAGAGACAGATACGCAGTATTTT. Residues: CASSLAGETDTQYF.

The chain recombines TRBV28 with TRBJ1-2; unclear D gene. CDR1 and CDR2 (germline): MDHEN, SYDVKM. This CDR3 has 15 amino acids. V gave up 1 base and J gave up 4 bases, with 13 bases separating them. The CDR3 DNA reads TGTGCCAGCAGTTTATCTTCATCTTTCGGCTATGGCTACACCTTC. Encoded protein: CASSLSSSFGYGYTF.

V usage is TRBV29-1 and J usage is TRBJ2-1; 11 positions agree with TRBD2. Germline values: CDR1 SQVTM, CDR2 ANQGSEA. J was trimmed by 6 bases and V by 0 bases; bases with no gene match: 7. The length of the CDR3 is 16 residues. In DNA, the CDR3 is TGCAGCGTTGAAGATCGTTGGCTAGCGGGAGGCAATGAGCAGTTCTTC. Amino acid sequence: CSVEDRWLAGGNEQFF.

V is TRBV5-1 and J is TRBJ2-1; tentatively, D is TRBD2 (6 bases). The ends were cut back, 4 bases at V and 6 bases at J, with 17 bases in the middle. Germline CDR1 is SGHRS and CDR2 is YFSETQ. The CDR3 sequence is 15 residues long. CDR3 protein: CASSPGGVGGNEQFF. Written as DNA, the CDR3 is TGCGCCAGCAGCCCCGGGGGAGTCGGGGGCAATGAGCAGTTCTTC.

This chain joins TRBV30 and TRBJ1-1; TRBD1 aligns across 9 bases. After removal of 5 bases from V and 6 bases from J, the junction contained 7 bases not matched to a gene. Germline CDR1 reads GTSNPN; CDR2 reads SVGIG (reference sequence). The CDR3 has 13 amino acids. CDR3 DNA: TGTGCCTGGTGGGGGACAGGGTCAGCTGAAGCTTTCTTT. Its protein is CAWWGTGSAEAFF.

This chain connects TRBV5-8 to TRBJ1-1; 9 positions agree with TRBD1. J lost 1 base, V lost 5 bases, and 6 bases had no gene match. Germline values: CDR1 SGHTS, CDR2 YDEGEE. The CDR3 consists of 15 residues. This CDR3 is CASRPTDRGNTEAFF. Written as DNA, the CDR3 is TGTGCCAGCAGGCCAACGGACAGGGGGAACACTGAAGCTTTCTTT.

The rearrangement links TRBV6-5 to TRBJ2-7; TRBD1 matches at 8 bases. Trimming cost V 5 bases and J 4 bases; bases outside gene matches: 7. Germline V gives CDR1 MNHEY, CDR2 SVGAGI. There are 14 residues in the CDR3. DNA for the CDR3: TGTGCCAGCAGTCGGAGACAGGGGTCTTACGAGCAGTACGTC. This gives the protein CASSRRQGSYEQYV.

The rearrangement links TRBV7-3 to TRBJ1-1; D is possibly TRBD1 (5 bases). This CDR3 has 17 residues. Trimming pared 0 bases from V and 1 base from J, leaving 15 bases between. Germline V lookup: CDR1 SGHTA, CDR2 FQGTGA. CDR3 region: CASSLTGGVSANTEAFF. The CDR3 region has the DNA TGTGCCAGCAGCTTAACCGGGGGGGTGTCGGCGAACACTGAAGCTTTCTTT.

This sequence joins TRBV29-1 and TRBJ1-2, with a possible D match to TRBD1 (6 bases). Per the germline V gene, CDR1 is SQVTM and CDR2 is ANQGSEA. This CDR3 has 13 residues. V lost 4 bases and J lost 0, with 9 bases in between. CDR3 sequence: CSVVAGANYGYTF. CDR3 nucleotides: TGCAGCGTTGTGGCAGGGGCTAACTATGGCTACACCTTC.

The chain joins TRBV5-1 to TRBJ2-7; 12 positions match TRBD2. There are 15 residues in the CDR3. V was pared by 3 bases and J by 2 bases, with 3 bases of the junction left unmatched. CDR1 is SGHRS and CDR2 is YFSETQ in the germline V gene. CDR3 coding DNA: TGCGCCAGCAGCTCGGGACTAGCGGGTACCTACGAGCAGTACGTC. Its protein product is CASSSGLAGTYEQYV.

The V and J genes are TRBV3-1 (or the pseudogene TRBV3-2) and TRBJ2-2; maybe TRBD2 (5 bases). The V end lost 1 base, the J end lost 4 bases, and 10 bases lay between the germline ends. Germline CDR1 LGHDT, CDR2 YNNKEL (reference sequence). The CDR3 covers 15 residues. The CDR3 region is CASSQGAEVTGELFF. CDR3 bases: TGTGCCAGCAGCCAAGGAGCGGAGGTCACCGGGGAGCTGTTTTTT.

The gene calls are TRBV3-1 (or the pseudogene TRBV3-2) and TRBJ1-2; no definite D call. This CDR3 has 12 amino acids. Trimming left V 4 bases short and J 5 bases short, with 8 bases between. Germline V gene sequence: CDR1 LGHDT, CDR2 YNNKEL (reference sequence). The CDR3 DNA follows: TGTGCCAGCAGCCCCCGTCCTTATGGCTACACCTTC. As protein: CASSPRPYGYTF.

The chain combines TRBV5-1 with TRBJ2-7; D may be TRBD2 (6 bases). V dropped 4 bases and J dropped 2 bases, with 10 bases sitting between them. The CDR3 consists of 13 residues. Germline loops: CDR1 SGHRS, CDR2 YFSETQ. The CDR3 sequence: CASSPSVAYEQYF. The CDR3 DNA follows: TGCGCCAGCAGCCCTAGCGTAGCCTACGAGCAGTACTTC.

The chain uses TRBV2 and TRBJ1-1, with 11 bases lining up with TRBD1. The CDR3 runs to 12 residues. Trimming took 9 bases from V and 6 from J; bases not matched to a gene: 3. From germline, CDR1 is SNHLY and CDR2 FYNNEI. The CDR3 sequence is CASRGQGAEAFF. The DNA for the CDR3 is TGTGCCAGTAGGGGACAGGGGGCTGAAGCTTTCTTT.

J is TRBJ1-2 and V is TRBV7-9; D may be TRBD1 (5 bases). The V end lost 5 bases, the J end lost 6 bases, and 13 bases lay between the germline ends. CDR1 and CDR2 (germline): SEHNR, FQNEAQ (reference sequence). This CDR3 region has 13 residues. CDR3 nucleotide sequence: TGTGCCAGCAGCACACGGACGGGGGATGGCTACACCTTC. Protein: CASSTRTGDGYTF.

V gene TRBV28 combines with J gene TRBJ1-2, with D tentatively TRBD1 (5 bases). The V end was cut by 8 bases, the J end by 4 bases, with 14 bases between. This CDR3 has 13 amino acids. Germline V gives CDR1 MDHEN, CDR2 SYDVKM. CDR3 nucleotides: TGTGCCAGCGTTTTATGGGGGGGCTATGGCTACACCTTC. Its translation is CASVLWGGYGYTF.

The V gene is TRBV6-6, the J gene TRBJ2-7, with 7 bases aligning to TRBD1. The CDR3 runs to 16 residues. In germline, CDR1 is MNHNY, CDR2 SVGAGI (reference sequence). V lost 7 bases, J lost 2 bases, and 14 bases stayed unmatched. CDR3 loop: CASNAWDSWRAYEQYF. The CDR3 nucleotides are TGTGCCAGCAACGCCTGGGACAGCTGGCGGGCCTACGAGCAGTACTTC.

The CDR3 loop is CASSGQLAWETQYF. The CDR3 DNA reads as TGTGCCAGCAGCGGCCAGCTAGCGTGGGAGACCCAGTACTTC. The rearrangement uses TRBV2 and TRBJ2-5, with D possibly TRBD2 on 6 matching bases. V lost 6 bases and J 5 bases, leaving 16 bases between the germline ends. The CDR3 contains 14 residues. The V gene's germline CDR1 is SNHLY and CDR2 FYNNEI. The whole variable domain, filled in from reference TRBV2 and TRBJ2-5, reads EPEVTQTPSHQVTQMGQEVILRCVPISNHLYFYWYRQILGQKVEFLVSFYNNEISEKSEIFDDQFSVERPDGSNFTLKIRSTKLEDSAMYFCASSGQLAWETQYFGPGTRLLVL.

This sequence joins TRBV7-9 and TRBJ1-2, with 7 bases identical to TRBD1. CDR1 is SEHNR and CDR2 is FQNEAQ in the germline V gene (reference sequence). CDR3 length equals 16 residues. V lost 1 base to trimming and J lost 4 bases; unmatched junction nucleotides: 9. Here the CDR3 reads CASSLEIQGPSYGYTF. In nucleotides, the CDR3 is TGTGCCAGCAGCTTAGAAATACAGGGGCCCTCCTATGGCTACACCTTC.

About this clone: An end of the junction differs from the germline gene, which may be a read error. The DNA for the CDR3 is TGTGCCAGCAGCCTCTCAATTTCGGGGGTCAATGGGCAGTTCTTC. Translating gives CASSLSISGVNGQFF. The chain links TRBV9 to TRBJ2-1; a weak D match, TRBD2 (6 bases). Per the germline V gene, CDR1 is SGDLS and CDR2 is YYNGEE. The CDR3 contains 15 residues. Supplemented by reference TRBV9 and TRBJ2-1, the full variable domain reads DSGVTQTPKHLITATGQRVTLRCSPRSGDLSVYWYQQSLDQGLQFLIQYYNGEERAKGNILERFSAQQFPDLHSELNLSSLELGDSALYFCASSLSISGVNGQFFGPGTRLTVL.

The chain has TRBV7-6 and TRBJ1-3; tentatively, D is TRBD1 (6 bases). The CDR3 consists of 18 residues. V was shortened by 2 bases and J by 0 bases, with 17 bases between the two germline ends. CDR1 and CDR2 (germline): SGHVS, FNYEAQ. The CDR3 nucleotides are TGTGCCAGCAGCTTACTGTCAGGACAGCGCAACTCTGGAAACACCATATATTTT. Amino acids: CASSLLSGQRNSGNTIYF.

The chain has TRBV28 and TRBJ1-1; D remains ambiguous. Per germline, CDR1 MDHEN and CDR2 SYDVKM. CDR3 length: 14 residues. V shed 4 bases and J shed 2 bases, with 11 bases lying between them. Written as DNA, the CDR3 is TGTGCCAGCAGTTCGAGGATTTTAAACACTGAAGCTTTCTTT. Protein product: CASSSRILNTEAFF. The variable domain in full, completed from reference TRBV28 and TRBJ1-1, reads DVKVTQSSRYLVKRTGEKVFLECVQDMDHENMFWYRQDPGLGLRLIYFSYDVKMKEKGDIPEGYSVSREKKERFSLILESASTNQTSMYLCASSSRILNTEAFFGQGTRLTVV.